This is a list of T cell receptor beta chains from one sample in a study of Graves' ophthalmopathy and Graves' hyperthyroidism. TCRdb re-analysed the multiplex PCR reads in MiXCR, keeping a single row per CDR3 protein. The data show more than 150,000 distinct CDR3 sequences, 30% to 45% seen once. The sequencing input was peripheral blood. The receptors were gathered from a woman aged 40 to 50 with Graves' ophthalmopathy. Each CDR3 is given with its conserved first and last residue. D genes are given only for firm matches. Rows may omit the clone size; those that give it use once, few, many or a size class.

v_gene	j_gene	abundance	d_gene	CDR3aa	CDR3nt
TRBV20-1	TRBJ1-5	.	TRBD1	CSARDRFSNQPQHF	TGCAGTGCAAGGGACAGATTTAGCAATCAGCCCCAGCATTTT
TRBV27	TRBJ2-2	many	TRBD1	CASSLGTGRSKVGELFF	TGTGCCAGCAGTTTAGGGACAGGGAGAAGCAAGGTCGGGGAGCTGTTTTTT
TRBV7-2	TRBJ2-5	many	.	CASSRRDEPQETQYF	TGTGCCAGCAGCCGGAGGGACGAACCACAAGAGACCCAGTACTTC
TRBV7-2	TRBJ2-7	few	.	CASRGRSGDTYEQYF	TGTGCCAGCAGAGGAAGGAGCGGAGACACCTACGAGCAGTACTTC
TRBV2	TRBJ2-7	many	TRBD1	CASSGAGGGYEQYF	TGTGCCAGCAGTGGGGCAGGGGGCGGGTACGAGCAGTACTTC
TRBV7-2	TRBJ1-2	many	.	CASSLVGGVDYGYTF	TGTGCCAGCAGCTTAGTAGGCGGGGTCGACTATGGCTACACCTTC
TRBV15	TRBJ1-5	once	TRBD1	CAAGQGRSQPQHF	TGTGCCGCAGGACAGGGCAGGTCTCAGCCCCAGCATTTT
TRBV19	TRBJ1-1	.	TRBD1	CASRSRDRAMNTEAFF	TGTGCCAGTAGATCTCGGGACAGGGCCATGAACACTGAAGCTTTCTTT
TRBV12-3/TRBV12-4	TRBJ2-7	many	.	CASSPGFPYEQYF	TGTGCCAGCAGCCCAGGTTTTCCCTACGAGCAGTACTTC
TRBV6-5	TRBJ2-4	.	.	CASSYVSGRDIQYF	TGTGCCAGCAGTTACGTCAGCGGGCGGGACATTCAGTACTTC
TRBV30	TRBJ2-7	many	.	CAWGAGQGLDEQYF	TGTGCCTGGGGTGCGGGGCAGGGGCTTGACGAGCAGTACTTC
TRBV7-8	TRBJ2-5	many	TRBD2	CASSLGTSLETQYF	TGTGCCAGCAGCCTTGGGACTAGCTTGGAGACCCAGTACTTC
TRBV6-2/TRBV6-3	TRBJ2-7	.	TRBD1	CASSPRDRASYEQYF	TGTGCCAGCAGCCCACGGGACAGGGCCTCCTACGAGCAGTACTTC
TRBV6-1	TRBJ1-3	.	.	CASGPRHPSGNTIYF	TGTGCCAGCGGTCCCCGACATCCCTCTGGAAACACCATATATTTT
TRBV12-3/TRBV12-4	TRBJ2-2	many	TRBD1	CATQGAGTGELFF	TGTGCCACGCAGGGGGCCGGGACCGGGGAGCTGTTTTTT
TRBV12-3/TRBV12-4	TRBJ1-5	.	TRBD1	CASSPRTGLSQPQHF	TGTGCCAGCAGTCCTCGGACAGGATTGAGTCAGCCCCAGCATTTT
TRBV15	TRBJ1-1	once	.	CATSRVARANTEAFF	TGTGCCACCAGCAGAGTCGCCAGGGCGAACACTGAAGCTTTCTTT
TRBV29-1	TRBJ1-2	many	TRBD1	CSVPPGDRGYGYTF	TGCAGCGTCCCTCCGGGGGACAGGGGGTATGGCTACACCTTC
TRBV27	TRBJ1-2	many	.	CASSKENDWTFPYGYTF	TGTGCCAGCAGCAAAGAGAATGACTGGACCTTCCCTTATGGCTACACCTTC
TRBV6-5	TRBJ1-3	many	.	CASSNLGNSGNTIYF	TGTGCCAGCAGTAACTTAGGTAACTCTGGAAACACCATATATTTT
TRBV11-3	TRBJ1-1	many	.	CASSLDLVRKTEAFF	TGTGCCAGCAGCTTAGATCTGGTGAGAAAAACTGAAGCTTTCTTT
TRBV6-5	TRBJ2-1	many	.	CASRKSYNEQFF	TGTGCCAGCAGAAAGTCCTACAATGAGCAGTTCTTC
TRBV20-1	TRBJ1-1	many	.	CSAREQTEAFF	TGCAGTGCTAGGGAGCAGACTGAAGCTTTCTTT
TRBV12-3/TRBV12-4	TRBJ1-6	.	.	CASSLDRRPFNSPLHF	TGTGCCAGCAGTTTAGACAGGCGACCTTTTAATTCACCCCTCCACTTT
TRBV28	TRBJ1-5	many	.	CASRPTGFGNQPQHF	TGTGCCAGCAGGCCTACAGGGTTCGGCAATCAGCCCCAGCATTTT
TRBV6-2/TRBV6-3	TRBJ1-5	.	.	CASSRPDGSNQPQHF	TGTGCCAGCAGCCGTCCCGACGGAAGCAATCAGCCCCAGCATTTT
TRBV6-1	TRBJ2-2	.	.	CASGPGELFF	TGTGCCAGTGGCCCCGGGGAGCTGTTTTTT
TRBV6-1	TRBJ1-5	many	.	CASSEGAISNQPQHF	TGTGCCAGCAGTGAAGGAGCTATTAGCAATCAGCCCCAGCATTTT
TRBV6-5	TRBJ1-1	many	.	CASSCPDRAFF	TGTGCCAGCAGTTGCCCGGACAGAGCTTTCTTT
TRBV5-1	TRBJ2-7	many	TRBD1	CASSLGTGGLYEQYF	TGCGCCAGCAGCTTGGGAACAGGGGGTTTGTACGAGCAGTACTTC
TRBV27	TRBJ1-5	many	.	CASSPREMGNQPQHF	TGTGCCAGCAGTCCCAGGGAGATGGGCAATCAGCCCCAGCATTTT
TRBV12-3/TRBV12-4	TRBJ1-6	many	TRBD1	CASRLTGTGNSPLHF	TGTGCCAGCCGGTTGACCGGGACAGGAAATTCACCCCTCCACTTT
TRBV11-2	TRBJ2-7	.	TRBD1	CASSLVLGQGEWVQYF	TGTGCCAGCAGCTTAGTCCTCGGACAGGGAGAGTGGGTGCAGTACTTC
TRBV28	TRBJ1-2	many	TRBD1	CASTPDRVRYGYTF	TGTGCCAGCACCCCGGACAGGGTTCGGTATGGCTACACCTTC
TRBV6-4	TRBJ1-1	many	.	CASSDLTGLNTEAFF	TGTGCCAGCAGTGATTTGACAGGTCTGAACACTGAAGCTTTCTTT
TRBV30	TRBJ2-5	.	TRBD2	CAWSVGLAGLETQYF	TGTGCCTGGAGTGTAGGTCTAGCGGGATTAGAGACCCAGTACTTC
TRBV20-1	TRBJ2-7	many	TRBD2	CSAPPPLAGGPLHEQYF	TGCAGTGCGCCCCCGCCGCTAGCGGGAGGACCTCTCCACGAGCAGTACTTC
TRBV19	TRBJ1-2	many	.	CASRGQSYGYTF	TGTGCCAGTAGAGGACAGTCGTATGGCTACACCTTC
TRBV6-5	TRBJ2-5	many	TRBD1	CASILTGWETQYF	TGTGCCAGCATCCTGACAGGGTGGGAGACCCAGTACTTC
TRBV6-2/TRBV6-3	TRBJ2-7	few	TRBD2	CASRGLELTYEQYF	TGTGCCAGCAGGGGACTAGAACTGACCTACGAGCAGTACTTC
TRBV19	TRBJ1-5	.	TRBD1	CASSPNTRQGGQPQHF	TGTGCCAGTAGTCCTAACACACGACAGGGCGGACAGCCCCAGCATTTT
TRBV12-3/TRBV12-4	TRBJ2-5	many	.	CASSLFWSEETQHF	TGTGCCAGCAGTTTATTCTGGTCCGAAGAGACCCAGCACTTC
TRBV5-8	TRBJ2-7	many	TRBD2	CATSLAVGYEQYF	TGTGCCACCTCCCTAGCGGTGGGCTACGAGCAGTACTTC
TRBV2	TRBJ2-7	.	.	CASRVEGRFYEQYF	TGTGCCAGCCGAGTGGAGGGAAGGTTCTACGAGCAGTACTTC
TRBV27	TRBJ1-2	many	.	CASSSRRVGSNYGYTF	TGTGCCAGCAGTTCCCGCCGAGTGGGAAGTAACTATGGCTACACCTTC
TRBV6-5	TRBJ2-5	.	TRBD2	CASSSRTSGREKTQYF	TGTGCCAGCAGTTCGAGGACTAGCGGGAGGGAAAAGACCCAGTACTTC
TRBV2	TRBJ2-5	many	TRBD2	CASSEASGIETQYF	TGTGCCAGCAGTGAGGCTAGCGGGATTGAGACCCAGTACTTC
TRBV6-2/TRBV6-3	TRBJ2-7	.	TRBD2	CASSFSSGSHEQYF	TGTGCCAGCAGTTTCTCTAGCGGGAGCCACGAGCAGTACTTC
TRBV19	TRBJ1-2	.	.	CATMAQGFNGYTF	TGTGCCACCATGGCCCAGGGTTTCAATGGCTACACCTTC